This T cell receptor beta chain was profiled in a study of blood T cell repertoires in COVID-19. Study background: Researchers got acute and convalescent COVID-19 samples from the United States, Italy and Spain. In each case, the material was cDNA or gDNA derived from T cells, B-cell-depleted T cells, or PBMCs.

CDR1 MNHEY and CDR2 SVGAGI come from the germline V gene. The CDR3 length is 14 residues. Trimming stripped 0 bases from V and 6 bases from J, with 8 bases between. This clone is a singleton in its sample. Authors' processing steps: Amplified reference gene primers provided the basis for estimating nucleated cell counts. Sequencing was performed with immunoSEQ multiplex PCR; in TCRdb, only in-frame clones are kept and a portion is missing. The D gene and trimming were derived from the DNA, and the V and J assignments and clone size from that table. The table has 240,000 or so clones, roughly 80% seen once; the top ten hold around 3.3%.

Sequencing used peripheral blood. This rearrangement joins TRBV6-5 to TRBJ2-2, with D hard to call. The clonotype comes from a young woman with acute or convalescent COVID-19. The chain's CDR3 is CASSYSLGAGELFF. In DNA, the CDR3 is TGTGCCAGCAGTTACTCTCTTGGAGCCGGGGAGCTGTTTTTT.